This T cell receptor (beta chain) is drawn from a study of blood T cell repertoires in COVID-19. Data came from immunoSEQ multiplex PCR; TCRdb stores just in-frame clones and leaves some out. Of around 130,000 clones listed, roughly four fifths are singletons. The CDR3 has 13 amino acids. V gave up 6 bases and J gave up 2 bases, with 8 bases separating them. Per the germline V gene, CDR1 is SNHLY and CDR2 is FYNNEI. The TCR was taken from a woman aged 55-70 years with acute or convalescent COVID-19. Sequenced material: peripheral blood. The V gene is TRBV2, the J gene TRBJ1-5, with D hard to call. The CDR3 nucleotides read TGTGCCAGCAGCGGGGAGGGCAATCAGCCCCAGCATTTT. Its translation is CASSGEGNQPQHF.